The TCR beta chain described here comes from a study of control samples from healthy donors and cancer patients. Germline V gene sequence: CDR1 SGHTA, CDR2 FQGNSA. V lost 4 bases, J lost 1 base, and 4 bases stayed unmatched. The CDR3 sequence is 14 residues long. Measured with immunoSEQ multiplex PCR; TCRdb has only the in-frame clones, and not every one. Here the sample spans roughly 130,000 clones, around 93% being singletons. This rearrangement joins TRBV7-2 to TRBJ2-7; 7 bases are shared with TRBD1. The sample taken for sequencing was blood. This TCR was sampled from a man aged 18-30 years in good health. The DNA of the CDR3 is TGTGCCAGCAGCTCGGACAGGTTTTCCTACGAGCAGTACTTC. It codes for CASSSDRFSYEQYF.